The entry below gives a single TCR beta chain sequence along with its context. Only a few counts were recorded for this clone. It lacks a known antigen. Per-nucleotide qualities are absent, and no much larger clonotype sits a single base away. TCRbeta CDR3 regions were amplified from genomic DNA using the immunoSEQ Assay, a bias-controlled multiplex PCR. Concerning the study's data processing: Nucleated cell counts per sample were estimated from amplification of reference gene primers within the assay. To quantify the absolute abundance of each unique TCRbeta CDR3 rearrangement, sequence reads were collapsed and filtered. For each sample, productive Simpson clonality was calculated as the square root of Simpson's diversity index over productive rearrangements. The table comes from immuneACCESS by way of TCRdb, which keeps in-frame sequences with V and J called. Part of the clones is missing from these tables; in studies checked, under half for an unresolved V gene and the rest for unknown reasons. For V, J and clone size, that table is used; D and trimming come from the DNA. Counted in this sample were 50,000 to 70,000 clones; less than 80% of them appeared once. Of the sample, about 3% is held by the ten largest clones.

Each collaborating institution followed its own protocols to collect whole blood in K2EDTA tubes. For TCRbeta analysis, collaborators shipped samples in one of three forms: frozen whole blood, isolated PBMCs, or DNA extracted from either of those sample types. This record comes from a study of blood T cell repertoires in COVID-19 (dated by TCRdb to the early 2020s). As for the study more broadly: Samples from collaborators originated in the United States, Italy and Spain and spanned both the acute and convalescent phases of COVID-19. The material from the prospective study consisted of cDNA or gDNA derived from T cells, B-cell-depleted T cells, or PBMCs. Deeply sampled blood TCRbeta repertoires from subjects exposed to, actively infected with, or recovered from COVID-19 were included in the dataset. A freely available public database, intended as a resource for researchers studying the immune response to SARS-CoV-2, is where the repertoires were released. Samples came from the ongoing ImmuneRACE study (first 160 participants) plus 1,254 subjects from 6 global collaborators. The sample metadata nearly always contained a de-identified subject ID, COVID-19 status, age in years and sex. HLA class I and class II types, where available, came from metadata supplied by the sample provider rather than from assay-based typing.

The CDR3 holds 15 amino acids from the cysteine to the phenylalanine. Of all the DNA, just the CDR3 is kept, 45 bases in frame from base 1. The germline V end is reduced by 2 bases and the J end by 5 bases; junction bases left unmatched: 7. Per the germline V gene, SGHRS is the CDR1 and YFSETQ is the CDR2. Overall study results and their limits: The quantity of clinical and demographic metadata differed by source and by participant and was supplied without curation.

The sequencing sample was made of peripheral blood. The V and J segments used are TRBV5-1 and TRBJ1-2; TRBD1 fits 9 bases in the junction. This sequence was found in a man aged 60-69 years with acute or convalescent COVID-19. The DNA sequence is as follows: TGCGCCAGCAGCTTAACACAGGGGGCTGGGTATGGCTACACCTTC. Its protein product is CASSLTQGAGYGYTF.